The present T cell receptor (beta chain) was sequenced within a study of T cell changes during pregnancy in multiple sclerosis. TCRdb's table, derived via immunoSEQ multiplex PCR, lists solely in-frame clones and lacks some. The profile shows fewer than 90,000 clones, about 89% of them singletons. This clone was detected once. The germline gives CDR1 GTSNPN, CDR2 SVGIG (reference sequence). The V segment lost 5 bases and the J segment 2 bases; nucleotides outside the gene matches: 3. This CDR3 has 14 amino acids. The V call is TRBV30, the J call TRBJ2-1; 10 nucleotides match TRBD2. The clonotype was recovered from a female donor with multiple sclerosis, enrolled in a pregnancy study. The material was peripheral blood, obtained in the second trimester of pregnancy. The CDR3 protein is CAWSGLAAYNEQFF. CDR3 bases: TGTGCCTGGTCAGGACTAGCGGCCTACAATGAGCAGTTCTTC.